Following are 8 T cell receptor beta chains from one sample sequenced in a study of neurological immune-mediated disorders. TCRdb ran MiXCR on the 5' RACE reads and lists one entry per CDR3 protein. Of over 60,000 distinct CDR3 sequences in the sample, around 4.7% were seen once. The sequenced sample consisted of PBMCs. These receptors came from a woman between 50 and 59 years old with multiple sclerosis.

This clonotype was observed many times. The chain has TRBV29-1 and TRBJ1-2; 9 bases agree with TRBD1. CDR3 length equals 14 residues. Losses at the gene ends were 3 bases for V and 5 bases for J; bases not matched to a gene: 7. Germline CDR1 is SQVTM and CDR2 is ANQGSEA. In DNA, the CDR3 is TGCAGCGTTGACTCCCCTGGACAGGGGTATGGCTACACCTTC. It yields the protein CSVDSPGQGYGYTF.

This clonotype was seen at least ten times. The chain links TRBV15 to TRBJ2-5; D gene ambiguous. Germline V CDR1 and CDR2: LNHNV, YYDKDF (reference sequence). V was clipped by 1 base and J by 4 bases, with 13 bases between them. CDR3 size: 15 residues. Written as DNA, the CDR3 is TGTGCCACCAGCAGAGGAAGTTCACTCAGAGAGACCCAGTACTTC. This sequence encodes CATSRGSSLRETQYF. The full variable domain, its missing parts supplied by reference TRBV15 and TRBJ2-5, is DAMVIQNPRYQVTQFGKPVTLSCSQTLNHNVMYWYQQKSSQAPKLLFHYYDKDFNNEADTPDNFQSRRPNTSFCFLDIRSPGLGDTAMYLCATSRGSSLRETQYFGPGTRLLVL.

Ten or more counts support this clonotype. This rearrangement joins TRBV28 to TRBJ2-7; D not certain. This CDR3 is 14 amino acids long. Germline V lookup: CDR1 MDHEN, CDR2 SYDVKM. Trimming pared 5 bases from V and 3 bases from J, leaving 14 bases between. DNA for the CDR3: TGTGCCAGCAGTGTATCGGGCGGCTACTACGAGCAGTACTTC. It translates to CASSVSGGYYEQYF.

This clonotype came up many times. The chain uses TRBV12-3 or TRBV12-4 and TRBJ2-5; a possible D gene is TRBD1 (6 bases). V shed 4 bases and J shed 9 bases, with 15 bases lying between them. There are 13 residues in the CDR3. In DNA form, the CDR3 reads TGTGCCAGCAGTTCCGACAGGCCCTTAGCCCAGTACTTC. Encoded protein: CASSSDRPLAQYF.

About this clonotype itself: With a much larger clone just one base away, this may be a read error. The rearrangement links TRBV11-2 to TRBJ2-3; no reliable D call. This CDR3 comprises 12 residues. In germline, CDR1 is SGHAT, CDR2 FQNNGV. The CDR3 nucleotides read TGTGCCATCAGCTTTTTTGCAGATACGCAGTATTTT. Encoded protein: CAISFFADTQYF.

The chain employs TRBV11-2 and TRBJ1-1; TRBD1 matches at 8 bases. The trim removed 2 bases at V and 7 bases at J, leaving 3 bases unmatched. The CDR3 sequence is 13 residues long. The germline V gene has CDR1 SGHAT and CDR2 FQNNGV. The DNA of the CDR3 is TGTGCCAGCAGCTTAATCGGGACAGGTGAAGCTTTCTTT. It specifies CASSLIGTGEAFF.

A word on this clonotype: This may be a read error: a much more frequent sequence differs by one nucleotide. CDR3 region: CASSLRKVHNEQFF. The CDR3 nucleotides read TGCGCCAGCAGCTTACGAAAGGTTCACAATGAGCAGTTCTTC. The chain joins TRBV5-1 to TRBJ2-1; no definite D call. This CDR3 has 14 residues. V lost 2 bases, J lost 5 bases, and 11 bases lay in between. Germline values: CDR1 SGHRS, CDR2 YFSETQ.

In this sample, this clonotype turned up many times. The rearrangement uses TRBV7-6 and TRBJ1-6; the match to TRBD1 covers 8 bases. The V and J ends lost 1 base and 4 bases, in that order; junction bases with no gene match: 3. This CDR3 spans 16 amino acids. Germline values: CDR1 SGHVS, CDR2 FNYEAQ. CDR3 sequence: CASSLVHRGYNSPLHF. In DNA, the CDR3 is TGTGCCAGCAGCTTAGTCCACAGGGGGTATAATTCACCCCTCCACTTT.